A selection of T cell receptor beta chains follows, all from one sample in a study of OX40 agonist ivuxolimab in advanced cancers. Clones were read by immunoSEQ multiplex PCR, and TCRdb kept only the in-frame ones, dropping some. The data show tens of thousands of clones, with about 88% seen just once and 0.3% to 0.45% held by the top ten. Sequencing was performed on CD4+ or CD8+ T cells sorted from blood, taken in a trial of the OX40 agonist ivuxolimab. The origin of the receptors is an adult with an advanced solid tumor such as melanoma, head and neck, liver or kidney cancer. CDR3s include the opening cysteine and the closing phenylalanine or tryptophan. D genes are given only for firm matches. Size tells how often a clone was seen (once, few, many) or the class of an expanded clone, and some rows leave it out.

CALSPGVFYGYTF	TGTGCCCTCTCCCCTGGAGTGTTTTATGGCTACACCTTC	-	-	TRBV10-3	13	TRBJ1-2
CASGGGSQETQYF	TGTGCCAGTGGGGGAGGTTCCCAAGAGACCCAGTACTTC	-	-	TRBV6-1	13	TRBJ2-5
CASSLTGQGGEKLFF	TGCGCCAGCAGCTTAACGGGGCAGGGGGGTGAAAAACTGTTTTTT	once	TRBD1	TRBV5-1	15	TRBJ1-4
CASSGNWGETEAFF	TGTGCCAGCAGCGGGAACTGGGGGGAGACTGAAGCTTTCTTT	-	-	TRBV2	14	TRBJ1-1
CASSLALAGAQGNEQFF	TGTGCCAGCAGCTTAGCCCTAGCGGGAGCCCAGGGCAATGAGCAGTTCTTC	-	TRBD2	TRBV11-2	17	TRBJ2-1
CASSESELVYF	TGCGCCAGCAGTGAGTCCGAATTAGTGTATTTT	-	-	TRBV10-1	11	TRBJ2-3
CASSLREGAEAFF	TGTGCCAGCAGCTTAAGGGAGGGGGCTGAAGCTTTCTTT	-	-	TRBV7-9	13	TRBJ1-1
CAISDGGGQFSYEQYF	TGTGCCATCAGTGACGGAGGAGGACAGTTCTCCTACGAGCAGTACTTC	-	-	TRBV10-3	16	TRBJ2-7
CASSSEGTDTQYF	TGTGCCAGCAGCTCAGAGGGCACAGATACGCAGTATTTT	once	-	TRBV7-2	13	TRBJ2-3
CASSSPGELFF	TGTGCCAGCTCAAGTCCCGGGGAGCTGTTTTTT	-	-	TRBV6-5	11	TRBJ2-2
CASSLSASQETQYF	TGCGCCAGCAGCTTGTCGGCATCCCAAGAGACCCAGTACTTC	-	-	TRBV5-1	14	TRBJ2-5
CSVGQGDEQFF	TGCAGCGTTGGGCAGGGAGATGAGCAGTTCTTC	-	-	TRBV29-1	11	TRBJ2-1
CASAAAGYIDIQYF	TGTGCCAGCGCCGCAGCCGGATATATAGACATTCAGTACTTC	-	-	TRBV7-2	14	TRBJ2-4
CASSLRAGEGSGELFF	TGCGCCAGCAGCTTACGGGCAGGGGAAGGTAGCGGGGAGCTGTTTTTT	-	-	TRBV5-1	16	TRBJ2-2
CASSRTSGAEGLETQYF	TGTGCCAGCAGCCGTACCTCGGGAGCGGAGGGGTTGGAGACCCAGTACTTC	-	-	TRBV4-2	17	TRBJ2-5
CASSPSWTGGSGNTIYF	TGTGCCAGCTCACCCTCTTGGACAGGTGGCTCTGGAAACACCATATATTTT	-	TRBD1	TRBV18	17	TRBJ1-3
CASSEASGRVGYTF	TGTGCCAGCAGTGAAGCCTCGGGGCGCGTAGGCTACACCTTC	-	-	TRBV6-1	14	TRBJ1-2
CASSQAPRGGARYEQYF	TGCGCCAGCAGCCAAGCCCCACGGGGGGGCGCTCGTTACGAGCAGTACTTC	-	TRBD2	TRBV4-1	17	TRBJ2-7
CASSDVLVYSNQPQHF	TGTGCCAGCTCGGATGTGTTGGTTTATAGCAATCAGCCCCAGCATTTT	once	-	TRBV19	16	TRBJ1-5
CASSSQGSTEAFF	TGCGCCAGCAGTTCACAGGGGAGCACTGAAGCTTTCTTT	-	TRBD1	TRBV10-2	13	TRBJ1-1
CASSPGTISYEQYF	TGTGCCAGCTCACCGGGGACGATCTCCTACGAGCAGTACTTC	-	-	TRBV18	14	TRBJ2-7
CASSQAEFSPLHF	TGCGCCAGCAGCCAAGCCGAATTTTCACCCCTCCACTTT	-	-	TRBV4-3	13	TRBJ1-6
CASSLGGPTNYGYTF	TGTGCCAGCAGCTTGGGAGGCCCAACTAACTATGGCTACACCTTC	-	-	TRBV5-4	15	TRBJ1-2
CASSPWGQQETQYF	TGTGCCAGCAGCCCCTGGGGACAGCAAGAGACCCAGTACTTC	-	TRBD1	TRBV7-9	14	TRBJ2-5
CASSLAGVSSALHF	TGTGCCAGCAGTTTAGCAGGGGTGAGTTCGGCCCTCCACTTT	few	-	TRBV28	14	TRBJ1-6
CASSPDSSNIQYF	TGTGCCAGCAGTCCGGACTCTAGTAACATTCAGTACTTC	-	-	TRBV6-1	13	TRBJ2-4
CASSDRGAPYNEQFF	TGTGCCAGCAGTGATCGAGGGGCGCCGTACAATGAGCAGTTCTTC	-	-	TRBV6-4	15	TRBJ2-1
CASRDSGDWETQYF	TGTGCCAGCAGGGACTCAGGGGATTGGGAGACCCAGTACTTC	once	-	TRBV6-5	14	TRBJ2-5
CASSSSPGEKLFF	TGTGCCAGCAGCTCTAGTCCGGGGGAAAAACTGTTTTTT	-	-	TRBV7-2	13	TRBJ1-4
CASSSTGNEQFF	TGTGCCAGCAGCTCCACGGGCAATGAGCAGTTCTTC	-	-	TRBV9	12	TRBJ2-1
CASSFGRNEKLFF	TGTGCCAGCAGTTTTGGCCGGAATGAAAAACTGTTTTTT	-	-	TRBV27	13	TRBJ1-4
CASSNSRLAGSTDTQYF	TGTGCCAGCAGCAACTCCAGACTAGCGGGGAGCACAGATACGCAGTATTTT	-	TRBD2	TRBV7-2	17	TRBJ2-3